What follows are 5 T cell receptor beta chains derived from one specimen sequenced in a study of persistence of HIV-infected CD4 T cells (dated by TCRdb to the early 2020s). The intended sense of this specimen's treatment or condition label: suppressive antiretroviral therapy. A pool of overlapping HIV-1 Gag 15-mer peptides, at roughly 1 ug per peptide per mL, was used to stimulate the cells. Memory populations depleted of antigen-responding cells were obtained by sorting nonresponding CD40L-negative CD69-negative CD45RO-high memory CD4+ T cells. No antigens are known for them. TCRbeta repertoires were sequenced from genomic DNA with the immunoSEQ hsTCRB assay version 4 in survey mode. Not all clones reach the TCRdb copy of this immuneACCESS table, which keeps in-frame sequences only. Checked studies attribute under half of the gap to unresolved V genes and leave the rest unexplained. The sample table contains about 40,000 clones; only one count was recorded for about 84% of them. Over 12% of the sample belongs to the ten largest clones.

The sample consisted of CD4+ T cells sorted from PBMCs after approximately 19-hour stimulation, taken from a patient who received antiretroviral therapy. The intended sense of this specimen's cell subset or site label: CD40L-CD69- CD45RO-high memory CD4 T cells not responding to Gag peptides. The receptors shown here come from an adult man with HIV who was CMV-seropositive.

The CDR3 region has the DNA TGTGCCAGCAGTGAAGTGGAGGATTTGCGGCAGTACTTC. This codes for CASSEVEDLRQYF. The chain uses TRBV6-1 and TRBJ2-7, with D perhaps TRBD2 (5 bases). Germline-derived CDR1 and CDR2 are MNHNS and SASEGT. This CDR3 is built from 13 residues. V was trimmed by 1 base and J by 9 bases, leaving 13 bases between them.

The rearrangement links TRBV27 to TRBJ2-4, with D perhaps matching TRBD1 (6 bases). V was pared by 5 bases and J by 7 bases, with 15 bases between. CDR1 and CDR2 from the germline V gene are MNHEY and SMNVEV (reference sequence). The CDR3 totals 14 residues. CDR3 in amino acids: CASSPVRGQNIQYF. The CDR3 coding sequence is TGTGCCAGCAGTCCGGTCCGTGGACAGAACATTCAGTACTTC.

V gene TRBV5-1 combines with J gene TRBJ1-6; D not certain. CDR1 and CDR2 (germline): SGHRS, YFSETQ. V was shortened by 0 bases and J by 9 bases, with 10 bases between the two germline ends. The CDR3 has 14 amino acids. The CDR3 DNA reads TGCGCCAGCAGCTTGGGGCAGGTTGCTTCACCCCTCCACTTT. It yields the protein CASSLGQVASPLHF.

This clone was picked up a small number of times. The chain joins TRBV28 to TRBJ1-1; tentatively, D is TRBD1 (6 bases). V lost 6 bases and J lost 4, with 18 bases in between. This CDR3 contains 15 residues. Germline values: CDR1 MDHEN, CDR2 SYDVKM. Here the CDR3 DNA reads TGTGCCAGCAGGGACCGCAGGGGTCCTTCCACTGAAGCTTTCTTT. Encoded protein: CASRDRRGPSTEAFF.

The genes are TRBV11-2 and TRBJ2-3; 11 bases line up with TRBD2. The CDR3 consists of 17 residues. Germline-derived CDR1 and CDR2 are SGHAT and FQNNGV. The junction had 11 bases not matched to a gene; V was cut back by 6 bases and J by 3 bases. The CDR3, as DNA: TGTGCCAGCAGAGCTTATTTAGCGGGGGGGCCAACAGATACGCAGTATTTT. This sequence encodes CASRAYLAGGPTDTQYF.